The T cell receptor beta chain under discussion was sequenced for a study of T cell responses to AZD1222 COVID-19 vaccine (dated by TCRdb to the early 2020s). Describing the broader study: A total of over 230 trial participants underwent TCR sequencing, of whom nearly 210 received two doses of AZD1222 and some 26 received two doses of the MenACWY control vaccine. Trial participants were enrolled by age into subgroups of 18-55, 56-69 and 70-plus years, and roughly 160, 29 and 62 TCR-sequenced participants, respectively, were included in these subgroups. Paper-wide results and their limitations: The whole spike protein was spanned by vaccine-associated CD4 TCRs, and dominant responses were seen in regions 160-218 and 743-854. Conclusions about previously exposed vaccinees are limited because only a handful of AZD1222 recipients were SARS-CoV-2 seropositive at baseline. The 56-69-year group was small, and its depth increase did not reach significance, likely because of low power. Reportedly, almost half of the unique spike-specific TCRs recognized epitopes lying outside the regions that are mutated in the B.1.351 and B.1.1.7 variants. Most participants were white British and females outnumbered males, and the authors suggested that clonal diversity may have been underestimated. Because no samples from the day 14 peak response were available, repertoires could be characterized only after the peak T cell response. Spike-specific TCR breadth and depth rose significantly after two AZD1222 doses compared with day 0 and with MenACWY recipients.

The sample's time point label, in plain terms: baseline before first vaccination. In the paper's terms, the treatment or condition label means: meningococcal conjugate vaccine given as trial control. Vaccinee samples came from UK trials COV001 and COV002, including a single-blind randomized controlled phase 2/3 trial of AZD1222 (ChAdOx1 nCoV-19) in healthy adults. For TCRbeta chain sequencing, PBMC samples from trial participants were taken at day 0 and at day 28 after the second dose. Turning to this clone: The clone's antigen remains unknown. The sample holds no much larger clone one base away, and base qualities are not on file.

The CDR3 regions of human TCRbeta chains were analyzed by immunosequencing. Processing in the source paper ran as follows. TCRs in the repertoires were matched against a reference library of SARS-CoV-2-specific TCRs that had been generated with the MIRA antigen-specificity platform. Breadth was defined as the fraction of unique TCRs that were SARS-CoV-2-associated, and depth was defined as the fraction of total T cells that were SARS-CoV-2-associated. Using the MIRA data, every spike-specific TCR was mapped to the spike region that the TCR reacted to and assigned to either a CD4 or a CD8 class. Log10-transformed breadth and depth values were compared by one-way ANOVA with Sidak's multiple comparisons tests. Held by TCRdb, this immuneACCESS table contains in-frame sequences only and omits some clones. Under half of the omission traces to an unresolved V gene where checked; the cause of the rest is unknown. V, J and clone size reflect that table, while D and trimming were determined from the DNA. The sample records 200,000 or so clones, approximately 87% of which are singletons. The ten most abundant clones make up 2.7% of the sample.

CDR1 and CDR2 are drawn from the germline V gene: KGHSH, LQKENI. The cysteine opens and the phenylalanine closes a CDR3 of 16 amino acids. Only CDR3 DNA is held: 48 bases, read in frame from base 1. At the junction V is shortened by 0 bases and J by 1 base, with 11 bases in between. This TCR came from an adult in good health. Sequences were derived from peripheral blood, sampled on day 0 of MenACWY control vaccination. This chain joins TRBV18 to TRBJ2-3; possibly the D gene is TRBD2, per 6 matching bases. The CDR3 region has the sequence CASSPPGGRGTDTQYF. The DNA sequence is given as TGTGCCAGCTCACCACCGGGGGGTCGGGGCACAGATACGCAGTATTTT.